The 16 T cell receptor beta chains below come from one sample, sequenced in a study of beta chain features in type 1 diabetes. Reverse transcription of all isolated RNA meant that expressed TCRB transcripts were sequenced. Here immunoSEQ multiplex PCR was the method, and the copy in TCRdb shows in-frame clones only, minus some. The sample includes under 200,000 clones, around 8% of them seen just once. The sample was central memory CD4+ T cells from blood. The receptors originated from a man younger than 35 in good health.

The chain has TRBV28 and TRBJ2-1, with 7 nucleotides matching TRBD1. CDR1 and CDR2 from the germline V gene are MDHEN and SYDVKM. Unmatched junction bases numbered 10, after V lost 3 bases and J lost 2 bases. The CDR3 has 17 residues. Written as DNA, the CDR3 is TGTGCCAGCAGTTTTAACAGGGGCGAACTAACCTACAATGAGCAGTTCTTC. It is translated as CASSFNRGELTYNEQFF.

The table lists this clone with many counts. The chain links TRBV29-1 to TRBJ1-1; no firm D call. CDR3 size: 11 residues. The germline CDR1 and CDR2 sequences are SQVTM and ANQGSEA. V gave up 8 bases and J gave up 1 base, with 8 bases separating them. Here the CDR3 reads CSTLENTEAFF. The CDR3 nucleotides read TGCAGCACCCTAGAGAACACTGAAGCTTTCTTT.

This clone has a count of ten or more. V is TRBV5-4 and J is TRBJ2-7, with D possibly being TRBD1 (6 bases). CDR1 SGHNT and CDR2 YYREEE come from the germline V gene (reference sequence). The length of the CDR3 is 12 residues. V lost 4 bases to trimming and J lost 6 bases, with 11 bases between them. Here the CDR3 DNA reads TGTGCCAGCAGCGATGACAGGCGCGAGCAGTACTTC. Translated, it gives CASSDDRREQYF.

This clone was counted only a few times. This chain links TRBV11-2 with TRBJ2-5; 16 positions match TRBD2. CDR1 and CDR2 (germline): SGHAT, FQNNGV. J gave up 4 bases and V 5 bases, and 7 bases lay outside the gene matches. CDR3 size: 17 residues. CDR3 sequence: CASSLGTSGGEGETQYF. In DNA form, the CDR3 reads TGTGCCAGCAGCCTCGGGACTAGCGGGGGGGAAGGAGAGACCCAGTACTTC.

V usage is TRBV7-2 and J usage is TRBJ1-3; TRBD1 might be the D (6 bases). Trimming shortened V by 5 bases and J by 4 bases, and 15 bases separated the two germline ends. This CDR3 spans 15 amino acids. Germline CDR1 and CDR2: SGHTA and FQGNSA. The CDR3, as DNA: TGTGCCAGCAGCCCAGAGGGGGGGTCCGGAAACACCATATATTTT. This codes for CASSPEGGSGNTIYF.

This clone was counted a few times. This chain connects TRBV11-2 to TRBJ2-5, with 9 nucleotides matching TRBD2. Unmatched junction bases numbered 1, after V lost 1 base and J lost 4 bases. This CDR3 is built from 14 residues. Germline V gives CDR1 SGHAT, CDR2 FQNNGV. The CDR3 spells CASSLGAGGETQYF. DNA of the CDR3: TGTGCCAGCAGCTTAGGAGCGGGGGGAGAGACCCAGTACTTC.

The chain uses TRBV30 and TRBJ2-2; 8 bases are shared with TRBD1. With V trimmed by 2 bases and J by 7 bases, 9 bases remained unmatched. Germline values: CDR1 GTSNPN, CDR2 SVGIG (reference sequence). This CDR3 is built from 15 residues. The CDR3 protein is CAWSPGGQGGGELFF. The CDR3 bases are TGTGCCTGGAGTCCGGGCGGACAGGGCGGCGGGGAGCTGTTTTTT. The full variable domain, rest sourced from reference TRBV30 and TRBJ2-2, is SQTIHQWPATLVQPVGSPLSLECTVEGTSNPNLYWYRQAAGRGLQLLFYSVGIGQISSEVPQNLSASRPQDRQFILSSKKLLLSDSGFYLCAWSPGGQGGGELFFGEGSRLTVL.

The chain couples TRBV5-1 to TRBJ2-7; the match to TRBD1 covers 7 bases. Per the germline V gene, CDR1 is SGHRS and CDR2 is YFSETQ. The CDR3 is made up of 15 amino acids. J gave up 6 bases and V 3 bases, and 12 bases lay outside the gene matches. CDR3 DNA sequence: TGCGCCAGCAGCTGGGGGACAGCCGGGCCGACCGAGCAGTACTTC. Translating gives CASSWGTAGPTEQYF.

Here the CDR3 reads CASRSTGGGTEAFF. CDR3 sequence (DNA): TGTGCCAGCAGGTCTACAGGGGGCGGAACTGAAGCTTTCTTT. The chain couples TRBV28 to TRBJ1-1, with TRBD1 matching over 9 bases. The CDR3 runs 14 residues. V lost 6 bases and J lost 5; bases outside the gene matches: 7. Germline V lookup: CDR1 MDHEN, CDR2 SYDVKM.

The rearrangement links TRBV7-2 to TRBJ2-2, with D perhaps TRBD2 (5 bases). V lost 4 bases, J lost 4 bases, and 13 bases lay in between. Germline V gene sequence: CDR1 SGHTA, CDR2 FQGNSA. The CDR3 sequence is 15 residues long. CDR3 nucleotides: TGTGCCAGCAGCTCCGGACTTTCACTCACCGGGGAGCTGTTTTTT. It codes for CASSSGLSLTGELFF.

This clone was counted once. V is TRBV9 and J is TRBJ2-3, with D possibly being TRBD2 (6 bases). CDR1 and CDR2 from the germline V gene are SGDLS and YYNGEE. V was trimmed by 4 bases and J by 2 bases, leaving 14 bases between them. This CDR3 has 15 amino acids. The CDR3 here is CASSSGTLNTDTQYF. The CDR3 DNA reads TGTGCCAGCAGCTCAGGGACTCTCAACACAGATACGCAGTATTTT.

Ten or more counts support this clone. The CDR3 here is CSVLPGQTEAFF. The CDR3 coding sequence is TGCAGCGTCTTACCCGGACAGACTGAAGCTTTCTTT. V usage is TRBV29-1 and J usage is TRBJ1-1; perhaps TRBD1 as D (6 bases). With 6 bases removed from V and 5 bases from J, the gap between germline ends came to 13 bases. The CDR3 loop spans 12 amino acids. CDR1 is SQVTM and CDR2 is ANQGSEA in the germline V gene.

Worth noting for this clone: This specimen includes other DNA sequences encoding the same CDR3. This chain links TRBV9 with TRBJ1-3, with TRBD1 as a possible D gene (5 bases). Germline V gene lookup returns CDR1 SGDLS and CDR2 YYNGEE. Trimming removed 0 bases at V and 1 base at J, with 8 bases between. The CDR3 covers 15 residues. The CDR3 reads CASSVVGGSGNTIYF. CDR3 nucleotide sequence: TGTGCCAGCAGCGTAGTCGGGGGTTCTGGAAACACCATATATTTT. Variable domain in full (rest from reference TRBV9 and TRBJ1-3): DSGVTQTPKHLITATGQRVTLRCSPRSGDLSVYWYQQSLDQGLQFLIQYYNGEERAKGNILERFSAQQFPDLHSELNLSSLELGDSALYFCASSVVGGSGNTIYFGEGSWLTVV.

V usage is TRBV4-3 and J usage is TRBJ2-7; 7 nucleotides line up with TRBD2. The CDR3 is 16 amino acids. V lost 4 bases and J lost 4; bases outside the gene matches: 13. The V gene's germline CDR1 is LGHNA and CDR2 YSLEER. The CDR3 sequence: CASSPTRGEGKYEQYF. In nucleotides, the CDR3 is TGCGCCAGCAGCCCGACCCGTGGGGAGGGAAAATACGAGCAGTACTTC.

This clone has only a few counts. CDR3 sequence reads: CASSYGQGWNTGELFF. The CDR3 DNA is TGTGCCAGCAGTTACGGACAGGGGTGGAACACCGGGGAGCTGTTTTTT. The chain has TRBV6-6 and TRBJ2-2; 9 bases map to TRBD1. Germline lookup yields CDR1 MNHNY and CDR2 SVGAGI (reference sequence). This CDR3 spans 16 amino acids. With 2 bases clipped from V and 1 base from J, the junction kept 2 bases outside the gene matches.

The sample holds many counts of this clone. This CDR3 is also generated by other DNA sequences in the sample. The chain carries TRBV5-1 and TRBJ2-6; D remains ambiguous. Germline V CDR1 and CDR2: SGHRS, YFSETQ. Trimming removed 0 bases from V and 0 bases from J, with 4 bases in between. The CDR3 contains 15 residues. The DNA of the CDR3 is TGCGCCAGCAGCTTGGGTAGCTCTGGGGCCAACGTCCTGACTTTC. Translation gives CASSLGSSGANVLTF.